This T cell receptor (beta chain) was recovered during a study of cytomegalovirus exposure and HLA in healthy donors. General study results and limits: With later analysis, a missense DCLRE1C variant became linked to TCR beta V- and J-gene trimming.

On this clone itself: Its antigen is unidentified.

PCR used 60 Vbeta primers and 13 Jbeta primers. The assay was immunoSEQ multiplex PCR, and TCRdb's table has in-frame clones only and misses some. The sample includes approximately 130,000 clones, 75% of them seen just once. The CDR3 is 17 amino acids. CDR1 and CDR2 from the germline V gene are SGHTA and FQGNSA. Trimming took 5 bases from V and 0 from J, leaving 14 bases between them. Material for sequencing was PBMCs. This receptor was taken from a man younger than 40 in good health and CMV-seronegative. The V call is TRBV7-2, the J call TRBJ1-6; tentative D call: TRBD1 (6 bases). CDR3 nucleotide sequence: TGTGCCAGCAGCGCCCTTGGGGGCAGCTCCTATAATTCACCCCTCCACTTT. It encodes CASSALGGSSYNSPLHF.